This TCR beta chain is drawn from a study of blood T cell repertoires in COVID-19. Across the study: Some COVID-19 samples were acute and others convalescent; all came from the United States, Italy and Spain. T cells, B-cell-depleted T cells, or PBMCs provided the cDNA or gDNA that served as material.

The CDR3 length is 15 residues. Germline-derived CDR1 and CDR2 are LGHDT and YNNKEL (reference sequence). Trimming left V 0 bases short and J 5 bases short, with 13 bases between. Seattle cases were enrolled at active infection and followed longitudinally. Original handling: Reference gene primer amplification in the assay estimated nucleated cell counts. The method was immunoSEQ multiplex PCR; TCRdb's version includes in-frame clones alone and lacks a portion of them. V and J calls and clone size follow that table, whereas D and trimming were derived from the DNA. The sample records under 200,000 clones, about four fifths being singletons.

The sample comprised peripheral blood. The receptor was isolated from a woman between 55 and 75 years old with COVID-19, enrolled during active disease. The J gene is TRBJ1-1, the V gene TRBV3-1 (or the pseudogene TRBV3-2); TRBD1 might be the D (5 bases). The CDR3 sequence is CASSQEAGRQTEAFF. CDR3 nucleotides: TGTGCCAGCAGCCAAGAGGCCGGCAGACAGACTGAAGCTTTCTTT.